One sample yielded the 7 T cell receptor beta chains listed below, sequenced in a study of PD-1 blockade in classical Hodgkin lymphoma. Patients all relapsed after autologous stem cell transplantation, and there was variation in brentuximab vedotin exposure. Repertoires were generated with immunoSEQ multiplex PCR, while TCRdb's copy carries only in-frame clones and drops some. The table has approximately 100,000 clones, around nine tenths seen once. Sequences were derived from peripheral blood mononuclear cells (PBMCs), sampled before the second cycle of nivolumab. The receptors shown here come from a human donor with classical Hodgkin lymphoma.

This chain joins TRBV7-2 and TRBJ2-7, with no clear D. CDR1 is SGHTA and CDR2 is FQGNSA in the germline V gene. Trimming took 4 bases from V and 7 from J, leaving 14 bases between them. The CDR3 loop spans 13 amino acids. CDR3 bases: TGTGCCAGCAGCTCTGGACGGTCATGGGAGCAGTACTTC. This translates into CASSSGRSWEQYF. The complete variable domain, with remaining parts taken from reference TRBV7-2 and TRBJ2-7, reads GAGVSQSPSNKVTEKGKDVELRCDPISGHTALYWYRQSLGQGLEFLIYFQGNSAPDKSGLPSDRFSAERTGGSVSTLTIQRTQQEDSAVYLCASSSGRSWEQYFGPGTRLTVT.

V gene TRBV19 combines with J gene TRBJ2-7; D possibly corresponds to TRBD1 (6 bases). The CDR3 spans 12 residues. Germline V gene data show CDR1 as LNHDA and CDR2 as SQIVND (reference sequence). V shed 6 bases and J shed 4 bases, with 10 bases lying between them. The DNA for the CDR3 is TGTGCCAGTAGGGACAGAGCTTACGAGCAGTACTTC. Residues: CASRDRAYEQYF. Supplemented by reference TRBV19 and TRBJ2-7, the full variable domain reads DGGITQSPKYLFRKEGQNVTLSCEQNLNHDAMYWYRQDPGQGLRLIYYSQIVNDFQKGDIAEGYSVSREKKESFPLTVTSAQKNPTAFYLCASRDRAYEQYFGPGTRLTVT.

The chain carries TRBV28 and TRBJ1-6; no definite D call. The CDR3 length is 15 residues. In germline, CDR1 is MDHEN, CDR2 SYDVKM. The V end was cut by 6 bases, the J end by 8 bases, with 17 bases between. The CDR3 coding sequence is TGTGCCAGCAGGGGGTTGGCGGGGTGGGATTCACCCCTCCACTTT. This encodes CASRGLAGWDSPLHF.

The chain combines TRBV2 with TRBJ2-2; D is unclear. The ends were cut back, 3 bases at V and 6 bases at J, with 11 bases in the middle. Per the germline V gene, CDR1 is SNHLY and CDR2 is FYNNEI. The CDR3 runs to 14 residues. The CDR3 DNA follows: TGTGCCAGCAGTGACAGGATAGACGCCGGGGAGCTGTTTTTT. It codes for CASSDRIDAGELFF.

V gene TRBV7-2 combines with J gene TRBJ2-5; 7 bases line up with TRBD1. Trimming cost V 5 bases and J 7 bases; bases outside gene matches: 7. CDR1 is SGHTA, CDR2 FQGNSA, per germline. The length of the CDR3 is 13 residues. The CDR3 nucleotides read TGTGCCAGCAGCGCTGACAGGGCCGGGACCCAGTACTTC. It specifies CASSADRAGTQYF.

V gene TRBV18 combines with J gene TRBJ1-3; D gene uncertain. The CDR3 sequence is 16 residues long. CDR1 is KGHSH and CDR2 is LQKENI in the germline V gene. The V end was cut by 4 bases, the J end by 0 bases, with 13 bases between. Written as DNA, the CDR3 is TGTGCCAGCTCACGATTGGACGGCTACTCTGGAAACACCATATATTTT. This encodes CASSRLDGYSGNTIYF. Full variable domain (outside the CDR3, taken from reference TRBV18 and TRBJ1-3): NAGVMQNPRHLVRRRGQEARLRCSPMKGHSHVYWYRQLPEEGLKFMVYLQKENIIDESGMPKERFSAEFPKEGPSILRIQQVVRGDSAAYFCASSRLDGYSGNTIYFGEGSWLTVV.

In its sample, this clone was seen a few times. The CDR3 reads CASSLGTGYGYTF. The CDR3 bases are TGTGCCAGCAGTTTAGGCACCGGCTATGGCTACACCTTC. V and J are TRBV28 and TRBJ1-2, with D hard to call. Germline-derived CDR1 and CDR2 are MDHEN and SYDVKM. V gave up 2 bases and J gave up 4 bases, with 8 bases separating them. This CDR3 is built from 13 residues.